Presented here are 16 T cell receptor beta chains from one specimen sequenced in a study of T cell clonality in common variable immunodeficiency. The method was immunoSEQ multiplex PCR; TCRdb's version includes in-frame clones alone and lacks a portion of them. This sample has about 66,000 clones, each found more than once. What was sequenced was peripheral blood mononuclear cells. These receptors originate from a person aged 18-70 years in good health.

This clone has a count of ten or more. The read halts 3 residues ahead of the CDR3 end, with the missing end drawn from the germline J gene. J is TRBJ1-1 and V is TRBV5-1, with D unresolved. Looked up from germline, CDR1 is SGHRS and CDR2 is YFSETQ. CDR3 length equals 14 residues. The V and J ends lost 0 bases and 0 bases respectively, with 6 bases between them. The sequenced part of the CDR3 DNA is TGCGCCAGCAGCTTGGTTCCAGTGAACACTGAA. This encodes CASSLVPVNTE. The whole CDR3 is CASSLVPVNTEAFF.

This clone occurred many times. The CDR3 DNA, read in part, is TGTGCCAGCAGCTTAGCGGGAGGGACAGATACG. Its protein is CASSLAGGTDT. The entire CDR3 protein reads CASSLAGGTDTQYF. The chain employs TRBV5-4 and TRBJ2-3; 10 nucleotides match TRBD2. The observed sequence ends 3 residues before the CDR3 terminus, with the missing tail filled in from the germline J gene. The ends lost 2 bases at V and 3 bases at J; junction bases unmatched: 0. The CDR3 sequence is 14 residues long. Germline values: CDR1 SGHNT, CDR2 YYREEE (reference sequence).

Many counts were recorded for this clone. Read coverage stops 3 residues before the CDR3 terminus; the germline J gene supplies the remainder. The rearrangement uses TRBV30 and TRBJ2-2; possible D gene TRBD1, 5 bases. Germline CDR1 reads GTSNPN; CDR2 reads SVGIG (reference sequence). CDR3 size: 13 residues. Trimming removed 5 bases at V and 4 bases at J, with 11 bases between. The CDR3 sequence: CAWGAGITGELFF. The sequenced part of the CDR3 DNA is TGTGCCTGGGGGGCAGGGATCACCGGGGAG.

This clone was seen repeatedly, ten times or more. The read halts 3 residues ahead of the CDR3 end, with the missing end drawn from the germline J gene. This chain links TRBV19 with TRBJ1-2, with 7 positions matching TRBD1. Germline V gene sequence: CDR1 LNHDA, CDR2 SQIVND (reference sequence). V lost 5 bases and J lost 5; bases outside the gene matches: 8. CDR3 length: 14 residues. The CDR3 here is CASSLGQVYYGYTF. CDR3 bases read: TGTGCCAGTAGTCTCGGACAGGTGTATTATGGC.

This clone was counted many times. The CDR3 extends 3 residues past the end of the read, so its final part is completed from the germline J gene. V gene TRBV6-2 or TRBV6-3 combines with J gene TRBJ2-7, with 10 bases that match TRBD2. With V trimmed by 2 bases and J by 2 bases, 9 bases remained unmatched. CDR1 and CDR2 from the germline V gene are MNHEY and SVGEGT. This CDR3 has 17 residues. The sequenced part of the CDR3 DNA is TGTGCCAGCAGTTACATCTCTTTTAGCGGGAGGCCCTACGAG. Translating gives CASSYISFSGRPYE. The whole CDR3 region reads CASSYISFSGRPYEQYF.

This clone was counted many times. Compared with germline, one end of the junction differs, possibly owing to a read error. CDR3 DNA (partial): TGTACCAGCAGCTCCGACAGGGGGGAGACC. This translates into CTSSSDRGET. The full CDR3 sequence reads CTSSSDRGETQYF. The chain uses TRBV7-9 and TRBJ2-5; 9 bases line up with TRBD1. The read ends 3 residues shy of where the CDR3 ends; the end is completed using the germline J gene. The germline V gene encodes CDR1 SEHNR and CDR2 FQNEAQ (reference sequence). The CDR3 length is 13 residues. Full variable domain (rest looked up from reference TRBV7-9 and TRBJ2-5): DTGVSQNPRHKITKRGQNVTFRCDPISEHNRLYWYRQTLGQGPEFLTYFQNEAQLEKSRLLSDRFSAERPKGSFSTLEIQRTEQGDSAMYLCTSSSDRGETQYFGPGTRLLVL.

This clone was recorded many times. The sequence runs out 3 residues before the end of the CDR3; the remainder is reconstructed from the germline J gene. The chain couples TRBV6-2 or TRBV6-3 to TRBJ2-7; 8 nucleotides agree with TRBD1. CDR1 and CDR2 (germline): MNHEY, SVGEGT. This CDR3 comprises 14 residues. Trimming cost V 4 bases and J 5 bases; bases outside gene matches: 7. CDR3 bases read: TGTGCCAGCAGTTTTACAGGGGGTATCCACGAG. Its translation is CASSFTGGIHE. The full CDR3 protein reads CASSFTGGIHEQYF.

This clone was picked up many times. The read terminates 3 residues before the CDR3 end, so the remaining end is supplied by the germline J gene. This rearrangement joins TRBV5-1 to TRBJ2-3; D possibly corresponds to TRBD2 (5 bases). The CDR3 covers 16 residues. CDR1 SGHRS and CDR2 YFSETQ come from the germline V gene. V dropped 4 bases and J dropped 4 bases, with 19 bases sitting between them. The CDR3 bases that were read are TGCGCCAGCAGCCTAGGAGGACTCACGTCCCCAGATACG. Translating gives CASSLGGLTSPDT. The entire CDR3 protein reads CASSLGGLTSPDTQYF. The entire variable domain, with the rest obtained from reference TRBV5-1 and TRBJ2-3, is as follows: KAGVTQTPRYLIKTRGQQVTLSCSPISGHRSVSWYQQTPGQGLQFLFEYFSETQRNKGNFPGRFSGRQFSNSRSEMNVSTLELGDSALYLCASSLGGLTSPDTQYFGPGTRLTVL.

This clone was counted many times. The read terminates 3 residues before the CDR3 end, so the remaining end is supplied by the germline J gene. The J gene is TRBJ1-5, the V gene TRBV28; possibly TRBD1 for D (5 bases). CDR1 is MDHEN and CDR2 is SYDVKM in the germline V gene. Trimming cost V 5 bases and J 9 bases, with 17 bases left between them. CDR3 length equals 14 residues. Incomplete CDR3 DNA: TGTGCCAGCAGTCCCCAGGAGGGACTATGGCCC. It encodes CASSPQEGLWP. The full CDR3 protein is CASSPQEGLWPQHF.

The sample holds many counts of this clone. With the read ending 3 residues before the CDR3 end, the germline J gene is used to fill in that end. V and J are TRBV6-2 or TRBV6-3 and TRBJ2-1; possible D gene TRBD2, 5 bases. V gave up 4 bases and J gave up 8 bases, with 9 bases separating them. Germline assignment: CDR1 MNHEY and CDR2 SVGEGT. The CDR3 runs to 12 residues. The CDR3 is CASSLRRDEQFF. The CDR3 DNA, read in part, is TGTGCCAGCAGTTTGAGGCGGGATGAG.

The sample holds many counts of this clone. The read is 3 residues too short to cover the CDR3 end, so that end is filled in from the germline J gene. V and J are TRBV7-3 and TRBJ2-1, with 9 bases that match TRBD1. This CDR3 has 14 amino acids. Germline V gene data show CDR1 as SGHTA and CDR2 as FQGTGA. Trimming removed 1 base from V and 8 bases from J; junction bases left unmatched: 3. CDR3 region: CASSLKQGAYEQFF. The CDR3 DNA, read in part, is TGTGCCAGCAGCTTAAAACAGGGGGCATATGAG.

Many counts were recorded for this clone. The CDR3 loop is CASSILLAGGLSYNEQFF. CDR3 bases read: TGTGCCAGTAGTATCCTCCTAGCGGGAGGCTTATCCTACAATGAG. The V and J genes are TRBV19 and TRBJ2-1; 11 bases agree with TRBD2. The missing CDR3 end, 3 residues past where the read stops, is filled in from the germline J gene. The J segment lost 1 base and the V segment lost 3 bases, leaving 8 bases of the junction unmatched. CDR3 length: 18 residues. Germline V gives CDR1 LNHDA, CDR2 SQIVND (reference sequence).

This clone was recorded at least ten times. The CDR3 end is not reached by the read, which stops 3 residues before it; the germline J gene fills it in. The rearrangement joins TRBV5-1 to TRBJ2-3; 8 nucleotides line up with TRBD1. After removal of 7 bases from V and 1 base from J, the junction contained 8 bases not matched to a gene. This CDR3 region has 15 residues. From germline, CDR1 is SGHRS and CDR2 YFSETQ. The CDR3 here is CASGGQGWGTDTQYF. CDR3 DNA (partial): TGCGCCAGCGGAGGACAGGGTTGGGGCACAGATACG.

This clone was recorded many times. The CDR3 is cut off 3 residues early in the read; its end comes from the germline J gene. The chain joins TRBV29-1 to TRBJ2-7, with TRBD2 matching 11 bases. Per the germline V gene, CDR1 is SQVTM and CDR2 is ANQGSEA. The V gene end was trimmed by 0 bases and the J gene end by 4 bases; junction bases not matched to a gene: 5. The CDR3 extends over 15 amino acids. The CDR3 reads CSVEEGASGRYEQYF. The CDR3 bases that were read are TGCAGCGTTGAAGAGGGCGCTAGCGGGAGGTACGAG.

This clone was detected many times. The read terminates 3 residues before the CDR3 end, so the remaining end is supplied by the germline J gene. This chain connects TRBV20-1 to TRBJ1-2, with D perhaps matching TRBD1 (6 bases). Germline CDR1 DFQATT, CDR2 SNEGSKA (reference sequence). The CDR3 runs 11 residues. V dropped 6 bases and J dropped 2 bases, with 7 bases sitting between them. CDR3 loop: CSAQGNYGYTF. CDR3 DNA (partial): TGCAGTGCGCAGGGGAACTATGGC.

Ten or more counts support this clone. The read halts 3 residues ahead of the CDR3 end, with the missing end drawn from the germline J gene. The chain combines TRBV28 with TRBJ2-5; the D call may be TRBD1 or TRBD2 (5 bases each). In germline, CDR1 is MDHEN, CDR2 SYDVKM. The CDR3 consists of 15 residues. Trimming cost V 3 bases and J 3 bases, with 14 bases left between them. The chain's CDR3 is CASSLEDTLEETQYF. CDR3 bases read: TGTGCCAGCAGTTTGGAGGACACTCTGGAAGAGACC.